The TCR beta chain under discussion was sequenced for a study of T-cell memory formation after mild COVID-19. This clonotype has just a few counts. This CDR3 is 14 amino acids long. CDR1 and CDR2 from the germline V gene are MGHRA and YSYEKL. The V end lost 3 bases, the J end lost 2 bases, and 11 bases lay between the germline ends. MiXCR, applied by TCRdb to the 5' RACE reads, yields one record per CDR3 protein. The sample shows a few hundred thousand distinct CDR3 sequences, approximately 15% of them seen only once. This sequence was found in a man between 18 and 29 years old who had mild COVID-19 (a few samples of this study predate the infection). Cell type and time point are not known. Sequences were obtained from PBMCs or a T cell subset sorted from them (not recorded which). The chain uses TRBV4-1 and TRBJ2-7, with no clear D. The CDR3 bases are TGCGCCAGCAGCCAGAGTGGGTCTGCCTACGAGCAGTACTTC. Amino acids: CASSQSGSAYEQYF.